The 2 T cell receptor beta chains listed next were all sequenced from one sample in a study of tumor-infiltrating lymphocytes in primary liver carcinoma. TCR beta cDNA was reverse-transcribed from roughly 0.45 ug of total RNA. The reaction used a constant-region primer and ProtoScript II reverse transcriptase. Three rounds of nested multiplex PCR with slightly modified ARM-PCR produced TCR beta libraries. The first two PCR rounds, roughly 9 cycles each, used TRBV1-TRBV30 forward primers and a C-beta reverse primer. Using its own MiXCR run on the multiplex PCR reads, TCRdb lists one record per CDR3 protein. The table records 150,000 to 200,000 distinct CDR3 sequences, roughly 60% of them present only once. Germline DNA was extracted too, while blood RNA derived from unsorted whole blood. Sequences were obtained from peripheral blood. The receptor source for this set is a man aged 35 to 55 with primary liver carcinoma and hepatitis B virus infection.

The chain uses TRBV28 and TRBJ2-3; 10 bases are a match to TRBD2. The V and J ends lost 6 bases and 2 bases, in that order; junction bases with no gene match: 5. This CDR3 region has 15 residues. Germline V gene data show CDR1 as MDHEN and CDR2 as SYDVKM. CDR3 in amino acids: CASSLAGEATDTQYF. In DNA form, the CDR3 reads TGTGCCAGCAGCCTAGCGGGAGAGGCCACAGATACGCAGTATTTT. The whole variable domain, filled in from reference TRBV28 and TRBJ2-3, reads DVKVTQSSRYLVKRTGEKVFLECVQDMDHENMFWYRQDPGLGLRLIYFSYDVKMKEKGDIPEGYSVSREKKERFSLILESASTNQTSMYLCASSLAGEATDTQYFGPGTRLTVL.

This sequence joins TRBV29-1 and TRBJ2-5, with 14 positions matching TRBD2. CDR1 is SQVTM, CDR2 ANQGSEA, per germline. The CDR3 is 15 residues long. Losses at the gene ends were 6 bases for V and 5 bases for J; bases not matched to a gene: 8. The CDR3 sequence is CSVAGTSGRGETQYF. DNA for the CDR3: TGCAGCGTCGCCGGGACTAGCGGGAGAGGGGAGACCCAGTACTTC.